This entry lists 32 T cell receptor beta chains sequenced from one sample in a study of response to subunit inactivated influenza vaccine. TCRdb reprocessed the RT-PCR reads with MiXCR, giving one entry per CDR3 protein. The sample contains approximately 530,000 distinct CDR3 sequences, around 13% of which appear only once. Here the sequenced sample was PBMCs from blood, taken more than 35 days after vaccination. The source is a man aged 50 to 59 who received an inactivated influenza vaccine.

This clonotype was detected ten times or more. The chain recombines TRBV29-1 with TRBJ2-3, with D unclear. Trimming removed 6 bases from V and 1 base from J, with 8 bases in between. There are 12 residues in the CDR3. Germline assignment: CDR1 SQVTM and CDR2 ANQGSEA. In nucleotides, the CDR3 is TGCAGCGTGTTGGACGGCACAGATACGCAGTATTTT. It is translated as CSVLDGTDTQYF.

The chain carries TRBV3-1 and TRBJ1-1, with 7 positions matching TRBD1. V trimming: 3 bases; J trimming: 6 bases; junction bases outside the gene matches: 7. Germline V gene lookup returns CDR1 LGHDT and CDR2 YNNKEL (reference sequence). CDR3 length equals 14 residues. CDR3 residues: CASSHHRGLAEAFF. The CDR3 bases are TGTGCCAGCAGCCATCACAGGGGTCTGGCTGAAGCTTTCTTT.

The chain links TRBV7-6 to TRBJ1-4, with D uncertain. CDR3 length: 17 residues. Germline CDR1 is SGHVS and CDR2 is FNYEAQ. V lost 4 bases and J lost 3, with 18 bases in between. The CDR3 coding sequence is TGTGCCAGCAGCTATAGGGCAGATGGAGTCCCTAATGAAAAACTGTTTTTT. Its protein product is CASSYRADGVPNEKLFF.

V usage is TRBV7-3 and J usage is TRBJ2-3, with D perhaps matching TRBD2 (6 bases). The germline V and J ends were trimmed by 1 base and 2 bases, with 7 bases remaining between them. From germline, CDR1 is SGHTA and CDR2 FQGTGA. The CDR3 spans 14 residues. CDR3 loop: CASSLRGDTDTQYF. The CDR3 region has the DNA TGTGCCAGCAGCTTAAGGGGGGACACAGATACGCAGTATTTT.

This clonotype was counted only a few times. The rearrangement links TRBV4-1 to TRBJ1-4, with D unresolved. This CDR3 comprises 15 residues. The germline gives CDR1 MGHRA, CDR2 YSYEKL. V was cut by 4 bases and J by 8 bases, with 17 bases left in between. The CDR3 spells CASSRVVGIGEKLFF. CDR3 bases: TGCGCCAGCAGCCGAGTTGTGGGTATAGGGGAAAAACTGTTTTTT.

This clonotype has just a few counts. V gene TRBV20-1 combines with J gene TRBJ1-6; unclear D gene. Trimming took off 2 bases at V and 0 bases at J, with 11 bases between the two ends. Germline CDR1 DFQATT, CDR2 SNEGSKA (reference sequence). There are 16 residues in the CDR3. As DNA, the CDR3 is TGCAGTGCTAGAATGAGGGCTAGCTCCTATAATTCACCCCTCCACTTT. Its translation: CSARMRASSYNSPLHF.

The chain uses TRBV7-9 and TRBJ2-5; 10 bases fit TRBD2. Unmatched junction bases numbered 11, after V lost 4 bases and J lost 3 bases. In germline, CDR1 is SEHNR, CDR2 FQNEAQ (reference sequence). CDR3 length equals 17 residues. CDR3 in DNA: TGTGCCAGCAGCTCCCGGACTAGCGGAAAGGTCGAAGAGACCCAGTACTTC. Its protein product is CASSSRTSGKVEETQYF. The whole variable domain, filled in from reference TRBV7-9 and TRBJ2-5, reads DTGVSQNPRHKITKRGQNVTFRCDPISEHNRLYWYRQTLGQGPEFLTYFQNEAQLEKSRLLSDRFSAERPKGSFSTLEIQRTEQGDSAMYLCASSSRTSGKVEETQYFGPGTRLLVL.

This chain links TRBV27 with TRBJ2-7, with 10 bases aligning to TRBD1. V was pared by 6 bases and J by 6 bases, with 20 bases of the junction left unmatched. The CDR3 loop spans 18 amino acids. Germline V gene data show CDR1 as MNHEY and CDR2 as SMNVEV (reference sequence). Here the CDR3 reads CASRSVGANRDRGFEQYF. In DNA, the CDR3 is TGTGCCAGCAGATCGGTCGGAGCTAACCGGGACAGGGGATTCGAGCAGTACTTC.

This clonotype appeared many times. The chain has TRBV15 and TRBJ2-2; D gene ambiguous. The CDR3 consists of 11 residues. Trimming removed 5 bases from V and 7 bases from J, with 5 bases in between. Germline-derived CDR1 and CDR2 are LNHNV and YYDKDF (reference sequence). The CDR3 loop reads CATSGDGELFF. The DNA for the CDR3 is TGTGCCACCAGCGGGGACGGGGAGCTGTTTTTT.

CDR3 DNA: TGCGCCAGCAGCATAAGACAGGGGGCGACCCCGAACACCGGGGAGCTGTTTTTT. Protein product: CASSIRQGATPNTGELFF. The chain has TRBV5-1 and TRBJ2-2; 10 bases align to TRBD1. The V and J ends lost 4 bases and 0 bases, in that order; junction bases with no gene match: 9. CDR1 is SGHRS, CDR2 YFSETQ, per germline. This CDR3 has 18 amino acids.

The chain combines TRBV5-1 with TRBJ2-2, with D hard to call. The germline CDR1 and CDR2 sequences are SGHRS and YFSETQ. With 1 base removed from V and 0 bases from J, the gap between germline ends came to 7 bases. CDR3 length: 15 residues. CDR3 DNA: TGCGCCAGCAGCTTGAACAGCGCGAACACCGGGGAGCTGTTTTTT. It specifies CASSLNSANTGELFF.

This clonotype has ten or more counts. The chain joins TRBV24-1 to TRBJ2-3, with a tentative D call TRBD2 (5 bases). This CDR3 is built from 16 residues. The ends were cut back, 7 bases at V and 3 bases at J, with 19 bases in the middle. The V gene's germline CDR1 is KGHDR and CDR2 SFDVKD. The CDR3 region has the DNA TGTGCCACCAGCGACAAGTTGGGTCCGGGGACAGATACGCAGTATTTT. Translation gives CATSDKLGPGTDTQYF.

There are a few counts of this clonotype. The chain uses TRBV12-3 or TRBV12-4 and TRBJ2-1; TRBD2 agrees at 7 bases. The CDR3 length is 16 residues. The V gene end was trimmed by 5 bases and the J gene end by 5 bases; junction bases not matched to a gene: 12. The CDR3 here is CASSGSSGERDNEQFF. DNA of the CDR3: TGTGCCAGCAGTGGGTCTAGCGGAGAGAGGGACAATGAGCAGTTCTTC.

The sample holds a few counts of this clonotype. The rearrangement links TRBV7-9 to TRBJ2-7; D remains ambiguous. V gave up 2 bases and J gave up 2 bases, with 10 bases separating them. Germline V lookup: CDR1 SEHNR, CDR2 FQNEAQ (reference sequence). The length of the CDR3 is 14 residues. CDR3 protein: CASSLLSYTYEQYF. CDR3 in DNA: TGTGCCAGCAGCTTACTCAGCTACACCTACGAGCAGTACTTC.

This sequence joins TRBV28 and TRBJ2-7; a possible D gene is TRBD2 (6 bases). The CDR3 contains 15 residues. Looked up from germline, CDR1 is MDHEN and CDR2 is SYDVKM. With 5 bases removed from V and 2 bases from J, the gap between germline ends came to 16 bases. The CDR3 loop is CASSPPGVTAYEQYF. CDR3 nucleotides: TGTGCCAGCAGTCCCCCGGGGGTGACAGCCTACGAGCAGTACTTC. Full variable domain (missing parts from reference TRBV28 and TRBJ2-7): DVKVTQSSRYLVKRTGEKVFLECVQDMDHENMFWYRQDPGLGLRLIYFSYDVKMKEKGDIPEGYSVSREKKERFSLILESASTNQTSMYLCASSPPGVTAYEQYFGPGTRLTVT.

The sample holds a few counts of this clonotype. This chain links TRBV9 with TRBJ2-1; the D is unclear. Trimming took off 4 bases at V and 3 bases at J, with 17 bases between the two ends. Germline assignment: CDR1 SGDLS and CDR2 YYNGEE. This CDR3 spans 16 amino acids. CDR3 coding DNA: TGTGCCAGCAGCCCCCACTTGGACGCCAGCTACAATGAGCAGTTCTTC. Amino acid sequence: CASSPHLDASYNEQFF.

This clonotype was observed at least ten times. V is TRBV6-4 and J is TRBJ2-3; the match to TRBD1 covers 7 bases. Germline assignment: CDR1 MRHNA and CDR2 SNTAGT. The CDR3 contains 14 residues. Trimming took 4 bases from V and 2 from J; bases not matched to a gene: 3. The CDR3 sequence is CASSGDSDTDTQYF. In DNA, the CDR3 is TGTGCCAGCAGTGGGGACAGTGACACAGATACGCAGTATTTT.

This clonotype was recorded a few times. The chain carries TRBV5-1 and TRBJ2-7; D might be TRBD1 or TRBD2, each matching 5 bases. Trimming took 4 bases from V and 3 from J, leaving 20 bases between them. The CDR3 extends over 16 amino acids. In germline, CDR1 is SGHRS, CDR2 YFSETQ. CDR3 loop: CASSVDLPWGIYEQYF. The DNA for the CDR3 is TGCGCCAGCAGCGTCGACTTACCCTGGGGGATCTACGAGCAGTACTTC. The entire variable domain, with the rest obtained from reference TRBV5-1 and TRBJ2-7, is as follows: KAGVTQTPRYLIKTRGQQVTLSCSPISGHRSVSWYQQTPGQGLQFLFEYFSETQRNKGNFPGRFSGRQFSNSRSEMNVSTLELGDSALYLCASSVDLPWGIYEQYFGPGTRLTVT.

This clonotype was observed a few times. V and J are TRBV5-1 and TRBJ2-2, with 9 positions matching TRBD1. This CDR3 has 15 residues. The germline gives CDR1 SGHRS, CDR2 YFSETQ. V shed 4 bases and J 5 bases; nucleotides not matched to a gene: 6. The CDR3 protein is CASSTQGAQTGELFF. CDR3 bases: TGCGCCAGCAGCACACAGGGGGCGCAAACCGGGGAGCTGTTTTTT.

This clonotype was found a few times. This chain uses TRBV9 with TRBJ2-1; D not certain. Germline CDR1 and CDR2: SGDLS and YYNGEE. The CDR3 length is 12 residues. Between the trimmed V and J ends, which lost 0 bases and 6 bases, there was a span of 4 bases. The CDR3 nucleotides read TGTGCCAGCAGCGTAGAATCCAATGAGCAGTTCTTC. This sequence encodes CASSVESNEQFF.

The table lists this clonotype with a few counts. The chain joins TRBV18 to TRBJ2-7, with TRBD2 as a possible D gene (5 bases). There are 14 residues in the CDR3. Germline CDR1 is KGHSH and CDR2 is LQKENI. The germline V and J ends were trimmed by 6 bases and 5 bases, with 17 bases remaining between them. The CDR3 region has the DNA TGTGCCAGCTCCCGCGGGCCTCAGAGAGACGAGCAGTACTTC. It yields the protein CASSRGPQRDEQYF. The full variable domain, completed using reference TRBV18 and TRBJ2-7, is NAGVMQNPRHLVRRRGQEARLRCSPMKGHSHVYWYRQLPEEGLKFMVYLQKENIIDESGMPKERFSAEFPKEGPSILRIQQVVRGDSAAYFCASSRGPQRDEQYFGPGTRLTVT.

This chain joins TRBV20-1 and TRBJ2-5; the D gene is possibly TRBD1 (6 bases). V was cut by 8 bases and J by 1 base, with 14 bases left in between. There are 13 residues in the CDR3. Germline loops: CDR1 DFQATT, CDR2 SNEGSKA (reference sequence). The CDR3 loop is CSPTRTAQETQYF. The CDR3 coding sequence is TGCAGTCCCACCCGGACAGCCCAAGAGACCCAGTACTTC.

This clonotype was seen more than once but under ten times. The V call is TRBV10-3, the J call TRBJ2-3; D gene ambiguous. This CDR3 has 15 residues. Between the trimmed V and J ends, which lost 0 bases and 0 bases, there was a span of 7 bases. CDR1 is ENHRY and CDR2 is SYGVKD in the germline V gene. CDR3 sequence: CAISESGPSTDTQYF. In nucleotides, the CDR3 is TGTGCCATCAGTGAGTCAGGCCCTAGCACAGATACGCAGTATTTT.

This clonotype was detected only a few times. The V gene is TRBV5-1, the J gene TRBJ2-3; 9 bases line up with TRBD2. Per germline, CDR1 SGHRS and CDR2 YFSETQ. This CDR3 comprises 16 residues. The V and J ends lost 4 bases and 0 bases, in that order; junction bases with no gene match: 6. The CDR3 bases are TGCGCCAGCAGCCCCGCCGGACTAGCGAGCACAGATACGCAGTATTTT. It translates to CASSPAGLASTDTQYF.

This clonotype was found many times. The gene calls are TRBV10-3 and TRBJ2-4, with D perhaps matching TRBD1 or TRBD2 (5 bases each). Trimming took off 8 bases at V and 7 bases at J, with 15 bases between the two ends. This CDR3 has 13 residues. Germline V gives CDR1 ENHRY, CDR2 SYGVKD. CDR3 protein: CAISEEWGNIQYF. CDR3 DNA sequence: TGTGCCATCTCCGAGGAGTGGGGGAACATTCAGTACTTC.

The chain uses TRBV29-1 and TRBJ2-7; tentatively, D is TRBD1 or TRBD2 (5 bases each). The CDR3 is 13 amino acids. CDR1 is SQVTM, CDR2 ANQGSEA, per germline. Trimming pared 6 bases from V and 0 bases from J, leaving 12 bases between. The CDR3 nucleotides are TGCAGCGTAAGGGACGGAAACTCCTACGAGCAGTACTTC. It codes for CSVRDGNSYEQYF.

This clonotype was seen a handful of times. V and J are TRBV5-1 and TRBJ2-4, with a possible D match to TRBD1 (6 bases). V was clipped by 0 bases and J by 4 bases, with 11 bases between them. The CDR3 totals 15 residues. The germline V gene has CDR1 SGHRS and CDR2 YFSETQ. In DNA, the CDR3 is TGCGCCAGCAGCTTGGGTACCCAGGGGAAAAACATTCAGTACTTC. Translation gives CASSLGTQGKNIQYF.

This clonotype was detected only a few times. The chain employs TRBV7-9 and TRBJ2-7; 7 bases match TRBD1. The CDR3 consists of 14 residues. CDR1 SEHNR and CDR2 FQNEAQ come from the germline V gene (reference sequence). V lost 4 bases and J lost 3; bases outside the gene matches: 6. The DNA for the CDR3 is TGTGCCAGCAGCTGGACCACAGGGGACTACGAGCAGTACTTC. Protein: CASSWTTGDYEQYF.

This clonotype was detected only a few times. The chain employs TRBV11-2 and TRBJ2-1; D is undetermined. Per the germline V gene, CDR1 is SGHAT and CDR2 is FQNNGV. Trimming pared 0 bases from V and 3 bases from J, leaving 6 bases between. The CDR3 spans 14 residues. The CDR3 is CASSLDQVYNEQFF. CDR3 in DNA: TGTGCCAGCAGCTTAGACCAGGTCTACAATGAGCAGTTCTTC.

This sequence joins TRBV7-6 and TRBJ2-1; D is uncertain. The CDR3 covers 13 residues. Germline loops: CDR1 SGHVS, CDR2 FNYEAQ. The V gene lost 5 bases and the J gene lost 6 bases, with 11 bases spanning the gap. The CDR3 reads CASSQPFANEQFF. The CDR3 bases are TGTGCCAGCAGCCAACCCTTTGCCAATGAGCAGTTCTTC.

This clonotype occurred many times. The chain recombines TRBV12-3 or TRBV12-4 with TRBJ2-7, with TRBD2 identical over 10 bases. J was trimmed by 4 bases and V by 2 bases; bases with no gene match: 5. The CDR3 extends over 15 amino acids. The CDR3 DNA reads TGTGCCAGCAGTTTAAGCGGGGGGGCAGGGTACGAGCAGTACTTC. Translation gives CASSLSGGAGYEQYF.

This clonotype was recorded once. The chain carries TRBV20-1 and TRBJ2-1; D perhaps matches TRBD2 (5 bases). Germline V gene data show CDR1 as DFQATT and CDR2 as SNEGSKA (reference sequence). The CDR3 has 16 amino acids. With 5 bases removed from V and 3 bases from J, the gap between germline ends came to 20 bases. CDR3: CSAGPLAGVHYNEQFF. CDR3 nucleotide sequence: TGCAGTGCTGGACCGTTAGCCGGGGTTCACTACAATGAGCAGTTCTTC.